The 19 T cell receptor beta chains below all came from one sample that was sequenced in a study of cytomegalovirus exposure and HLA in healthy donors. With 60 Vbeta and 13 Jbeta primers, the PCR was carried out. Clones were read by immunoSEQ multiplex PCR, and TCRdb kept only the in-frame ones, dropping some. This sample has around 130,000 clones; roughly 66% occur once, and the top ten carry roughly 1.4%. The sample comprised PBMCs. These receptors were collected from a man aged 18-30 years in good health and CMV-seronegative.

The chain links TRBV6-1 to TRBJ2-7; weak D call: TRBD1 (6 bases). The CDR3 consists of 15 residues. Germline V CDR1 and CDR2: MNHNS, SASEGT. Between the trimmed V and J ends, which lost 4 bases and 5 bases, there was a span of 18 bases. This CDR3 is CASSVPQGLGDEQYF. CDR3 nucleotides: TGTGCCAGCAGTGTCCCTCAGGGGTTGGGCGACGAGCAGTACTTC.

This clone has more than one count but fewer than ten. This chain links TRBV7-2 with TRBJ2-2, with D perhaps matching TRBD2 (5 bases). CDR1 and CDR2 from the germline V gene are SGHTA and FQGNSA. Trimming removed 3 bases from V and 1 base from J, with 12 bases in between. The CDR3 runs 16 residues. Here the CDR3 DNA reads TGTGCCAGCAGCTTTTTTCTCGGGATGAACACCGGGGAGCTGTTTTTT. This gives the protein CASSFFLGMNTGELFF.

This clone has a handful of counts. The rearrangement links TRBV7-9 to TRBJ2-7; 11 bases agree with TRBD1. CDR3 length: 13 residues. Per germline, CDR1 SEHNR and CDR2 FQNEAQ (reference sequence). Trimming at V came to 6 bases and at J to 5 bases, leaving 3 bases not matched to a gene. Here the CDR3 DNA reads TGTGCCAGCAGGGGGACAGGGGGACACGAGCAGTACTTC. This sequence encodes CASRGTGGHEQYF.

The V gene is TRBV7-2, the J gene TRBJ2-7; 10 bases are shared with TRBD2. Trimming cost V 1 base and J 4 bases; bases outside gene matches: 13. This CDR3 is 18 amino acids long. Germline V CDR1 and CDR2: SGHTA, FQGNSA. CDR3 sequence reads: CASSLVGLAGAQTYEQYF. The CDR3 nucleotides read TGTGCCAGCAGCTTAGTCGGGCTAGCGGGGGCGCAGACGTACGAGCAGTACTTC.

The V gene is TRBV15, the J gene TRBJ1-5; the match to TRBD1 covers 8 bases. Germline V lookup: CDR1 LNHNV, CDR2 YYDKDF (reference sequence). V was clipped by 8 bases and J by 3 bases; unmatched bases: 9. This CDR3 has 15 residues. CDR3 bases: TGTGCCACCCGAAGGGGGACAGGAAACAATCAGCCCCAGCATTTT. Encoded protein: CATRRGTGNNQPQHF.

This clone was detected only a few times. The genes are TRBV28 and TRBJ2-7, with 13 nucleotides matching TRBD2. Losses at the gene ends were 6 bases for V and 5 bases for J; bases not matched to a gene: 7. Germline assignment: CDR1 MDHEN and CDR2 SYDVKM. The CDR3 is 15 residues long. The CDR3 loop reads CASSLTSGGAHEQYF. In DNA, the CDR3 is TGTGCCAGCAGCCTCACTAGCGGGGGGGCTCACGAGCAGTACTTC.

The V call is TRBV6-5, the J call TRBJ2-1; 8 bases match TRBD2. Germline CDR1 is MNHEY and CDR2 is SVGAGI. The CDR3 spans 15 residues. The ends lost 6 bases at V and 7 bases at J; junction bases unmatched: 11. The CDR3 DNA sequence: TGTGCCAGCAGCCCTGTCGGCGGGGGGTGGAATGAGCAGTTCTTC. This translates into CASSPVGGGWNEQFF.

This chain connects TRBV30 to TRBJ1-1; 7 positions match TRBD1. The germline gives CDR1 GTSNPN, CDR2 SVGIG (reference sequence). CDR3 length: 15 residues. With V trimmed by 3 bases and J by 1 base, 8 bases remained unmatched. The CDR3 DNA reads TGTGCCTGGAGAAGAGTGGGACAGACGAACACTGAAGCTTTCTTT. Translation: CAWRRVGQTNTEAFF.

The sample holds a few counts of this clone. The gene calls are TRBV5-4 and TRBJ1-4, with no clear D. Looked up from germline, CDR1 is SGHNT and CDR2 is YYREEE (reference sequence). This CDR3 comprises 15 residues. V was pared by 0 bases and J by 8 bases, with 14 bases between. In DNA form, the CDR3 reads TGTGCCAGCAGCTTGGAACGGGGAAGGAACGAAAAACTGTTTTTT. Translation gives CASSLERGRNEKLFF.

V gene TRBV5-1 combines with J gene TRBJ2-7; 7 bases line up with TRBD2. From germline, CDR1 is SGHRS and CDR2 YFSETQ. The trim removed 0 bases at V and 5 bases at J, leaving 5 bases unmatched. CDR3 size: 14 residues. The CDR3, as DNA: TGCGCCAGCAGCTTGGCAAGCGGGACCCACGAGCAGTACTTC. Its protein is CASSLASGTHEQYF.

This clone has a handful of counts. The CDR3 is CASSLGADTQYF. The CDR3 DNA is TGTGCCAGCAGCTTAGGCGCAGATACGCAGTATTTT. The chain uses TRBV7-2 and TRBJ2-3, with D unresolved. The V end lost 1 base, the J end lost 4 bases, and 3 bases lay between the germline ends. Germline V gene sequence: CDR1 SGHTA, CDR2 FQGNSA. The CDR3 loop spans 12 amino acids. Supplemented by reference TRBV7-2 and TRBJ2-3, the full variable domain reads GAGVSQSPSNKVTEKGKDVELRCDPISGHTALYWYRQSLGQGLEFLIYFQGNSAPDKSGLPSDRFSAERTGGSVSTLTIQRTQQEDSAVYLCASSLGADTQYFGPGTRLTVL.

The gene calls are TRBV18 and TRBJ1-5; TRBD1 aligns across 10 bases. CDR3 length: 15 residues. With 3 bases clipped from V and 7 bases from J, the junction kept 6 bases outside the gene matches. Germline CDR1 KGHSH, CDR2 LQKENI. Here the CDR3 DNA reads TGTGCCAGCTCACCGTTGGGGACAGGGGACCAGCCCCAGCATTTT. Protein product: CASSPLGTGDQPQHF.

V usage is TRBV12-5 and J usage is TRBJ2-2; unclear D gene. The CDR3 is made up of 14 amino acids. Germline loops: CDR1 LGHNT, CDR2 FRNRAP. The V end lost 3 bases, the J end lost 0 bases, and 5 bases lay between the germline ends. The CDR3 protein is CASGFSPNTGELFF. The CDR3 coding sequence is TGTGCTAGTGGTTTCAGTCCGAACACCGGGGAGCTGTTTTTT.

V usage is TRBV28 and J usage is TRBJ1-5; no clear D. The CDR3 covers 15 residues. V was shortened by 4 bases and J by 1 base, with 11 bases between the two germline ends. Germline V gives CDR1 MDHEN, CDR2 SYDVKM. Written as DNA, the CDR3 is TGTGCCAGCAGTTCCGCGGGATCGAGCAATCAGCCCCAGCATTTT. It is translated as CASSSAGSSNQPQHF.

This clone was recorded a few times. The chain has TRBV29-1 and TRBJ1-3; D is undetermined. CDR1 SQVTM and CDR2 ANQGSEA come from the germline V gene. The CDR3 covers 12 residues. The V and J ends lost 5 bases and 4 bases respectively, with 9 bases between them. DNA of the CDR3: TGCAGCGTTCGGGGTTTCGGAAACACCATATATTTT. It specifies CSVRGFGNTIYF.

The V call is TRBV7-2, the J call TRBJ2-3; tentatively, D is TRBD1 (5 bases). The CDR3 loop spans 16 amino acids. CDR1 and CDR2 from the germline V gene are SGHTA and FQGNSA. Trimming stripped 5 bases from V and 0 bases from J, with 15 bases between. This chain's CDR3 is CASSRDRLTSTDTQYF. The CDR3 DNA reads TGTGCCAGCAGCAGAGACAGATTAACTAGCACAGATACGCAGTATTTT.

The V and J genes are TRBV28 and TRBJ1-1, with 7 positions matching TRBD1. The germline gives CDR1 MDHEN, CDR2 SYDVKM. The V segment lost 5 bases and the J segment 10 bases; nucleotides outside the gene matches: 7. This CDR3 spans 12 amino acids. CDR3 amino acids: CASSTGSGGAFF. For the CDR3, the DNA is TGTGCCAGCAGTACCGGGTCAGGGGGAGCTTTCTTT.

The genes are TRBV28 and TRBJ2-5, with D possibly TRBD2 on 6 matching bases. Germline assignment: CDR1 MDHEN and CDR2 SYDVKM. Trimming took off 3 bases at V and 0 bases at J, with 14 bases between the two ends. The CDR3 has 16 amino acids. CDR3: CASSLEGGGYQETQYF. CDR3 nucleotide sequence: TGTGCCAGCAGTTTGGAAGGTGGGGGGTACCAAGAGACCCAGTACTTC. Full variable domain (outside the CDR3, taken from reference TRBV28 and TRBJ2-5): DVKVTQSSRYLVKRTGEKVFLECVQDMDHENMFWYRQDPGLGLRLIYFSYDVKMKEKGDIPEGYSVSREKKERFSLILESASTNQTSMYLCASSLEGGGYQETQYFGPGTRLLVL.

This chain links TRBV2 with TRBJ1-1, with D perhaps matching TRBD1 (6 bases). The CDR3 runs to 11 residues. CDR1 SNHLY and CDR2 FYNNEI come from the germline V gene. Trimming pared 11 bases from V and 7 bases from J, leaving 14 bases between. The CDR3 DNA reads as TGTGCCGGCCACAGGGTGGATGAAGCTTTCTTT. This gives the protein CAGHRVDEAFF.